This is a list of T cell receptor beta chains from one sample in a study of cytomegalovirus exposure and HLA in healthy donors. The method was immunoSEQ multiplex PCR; TCRdb's version includes in-frame clones alone and lacks a portion of them. The sample lists 130,000 or so clones, more than 65% seen once, with approximately 6.3% in the top ten. Sequencing was performed on PBMCs. The receptor source for this set is a man aged 18 to 30 in good health and CMV-seropositive. CDR3s leave out the opening cysteine and the closing phenylalanine or tryptophan. Each record gives: J gene, V gene, D gene, CDR3 protein. A D gene is named only where the DNA matches it firmly.

TRBJ1-1,TRBV9,NA,ASSVATAGMNTEAF
TRBJ2-2,TRBV11-2,TRBD1,ASSRGTGSSTGELF
TRBJ2-7,TRBV28,NA,ASRDTGTTKQY
TRBJ2-7,TRBV15,NA,ATSRGRGSEQY
TRBJ2-1,TRBV11-2,NA,ASSLSVSGEQF
TRBJ2-7,TRBV27,NA,ASSLRGEDEQY
TRBJ2-5,TRBV19,TRBD2,ASSKRTSGEQETQY
TRBJ2-5,TRBV11-2,NA,ASSRHWGVGEQY
TRBJ1-2,TRBV6-6,TRBD1,ASSSTGYGYT
TRBJ1-5,TRBV30,TRBD1,AWNSGGRYQPQH
TRBJ2-1,TRBV5-4,TRBD2,ASSLGTSGRGGEQF
TRBJ1-1,TRBV11-2,NA,ASSLNGGGRTEAF
TRBJ2-2,TRBV7-7,NA,ASSLFDRDTGELF
TRBJ2-1,TRBV6-5,NA,ASSYSTGESYNEQF
TRBJ2-1,TRBV6-1,TRBD1,ASSARQGPYNEQF
TRBJ1-2,TRBV12-5,TRBD1,ASGSHPGQGTGGS
TRBJ1-6,TRBV19,NA,ASRTSGSYNSPLH
TRBJ2-1,TRBV9,TRBD2,ASTVDLAGGVYEQF
TRBJ2-7,TRBV7-7,TRBD2,ASSLVAGGSYEQY
TRBJ1-2,TRBV6-6,NA,ASVPFEGYGYT
TRBJ1-1,TRBV29-1,NA,SVDREGTEAF
TRBJ2-7,TRBV28,TRBD2,ASSLVAGGIYEQY
TRBJ1-6,TRBV6-5,NA,ASSLRGEPLH
TRBJ2-5,TRBV27,TRBD2,ASCPSGSGTQY
TRBJ2-7,TRBV14,TRBD2,ASSQLAGEDPYEQY
TRBJ2-5,TRBV7-9,NA,ASSLGTERLWGQETQY
TRBJ1-2,TRBV7-2,TRBD1,ASSFRTGDGYT
TRBJ2-2,TRBV11-2,TRBD2,ASSSSGGGTGELF
TRBJ2-1,TRBV5-4,NA,ASSHISGNYNEQF
TRBJ2-1,TRBV6-1,TRBD2,ASRSGLDTMRQF
TRBJ2-7,TRBV6-1,TRBD2,ASSEAGLAVTYEQY
TRBJ1-1,TRBV5-6,NA,ASSLGGGLMNTEAF
TRBJ1-5,TRBV10-3,NA,AIKGDDQPQH
TRBJ2-5,TRBV28,TRBD2,ASSLRGGGAWETQY
TRBJ1-2,TRBV27,TRBD1,ASSPRTGNGYT
TRBJ1-4,TRBV4-2,TRBD1,ASSLTQGLEANEKLF
TRBJ1-1,TRBV5-4,NA,ASSPREGIAEAF
TRBJ1-1,TRBV2,NA,ASAELYGNTEAF
TRBJ2-3,TRBV7-8,TRBD2,ASSSEAGGTVNTQY
TRBJ1-2,TRBV28,NA,ASSPYRVTAPINYGYT
TRBJ2-3,TRBV18,NA,ASSPSKRSTDTQY
TRBJ1-2,TRBV10-3,TRBD1,AISGQGLDSNYGYT
TRBJ1-4,TRBV5-4,NA,ASRRSGQFNEKLF
TRBJ1-2,TRBV6-5,NA,ASSSGLSLHGYT
TRBJ1-2,TRBV7-9,NA,ASSLGVWGANYGYT
TRBJ1-1,TRBV6-8,NA,ASRTGLGNTEAF
TRBJ1-2,TRBV18,NA,ASSTGTPTYGYT
TRBJ2-7,TRBV6-1,NA,ASRLLDTFPYEQY
TRBJ1-5,TRBV5-4,NA,ASSLGQGQPQH
TRBJ1-5,TRBV6-1,NA,ASSEGQGGQPQH
TRBJ1-1,TRBV6-1,NA,ASSETGLSTEAF
TRBJ2-7,TRBV11-2,TRBD1,ASSADRALTYEQY
TRBJ1-1,TRBV11-2,NA,ASSLVIGGGTEAF
TRBJ1-1,TRBV2,TRBD1,ASSYDRGGTEAF
TRBJ1-2,TRBV19,TRBD1,ASSSLQQGATYGYT
TRBJ1-6,TRBV28,NA,ASSLAGVRIPLH
TRBJ2-3,TRBV18,NA,ASSPTRGGRDTQY